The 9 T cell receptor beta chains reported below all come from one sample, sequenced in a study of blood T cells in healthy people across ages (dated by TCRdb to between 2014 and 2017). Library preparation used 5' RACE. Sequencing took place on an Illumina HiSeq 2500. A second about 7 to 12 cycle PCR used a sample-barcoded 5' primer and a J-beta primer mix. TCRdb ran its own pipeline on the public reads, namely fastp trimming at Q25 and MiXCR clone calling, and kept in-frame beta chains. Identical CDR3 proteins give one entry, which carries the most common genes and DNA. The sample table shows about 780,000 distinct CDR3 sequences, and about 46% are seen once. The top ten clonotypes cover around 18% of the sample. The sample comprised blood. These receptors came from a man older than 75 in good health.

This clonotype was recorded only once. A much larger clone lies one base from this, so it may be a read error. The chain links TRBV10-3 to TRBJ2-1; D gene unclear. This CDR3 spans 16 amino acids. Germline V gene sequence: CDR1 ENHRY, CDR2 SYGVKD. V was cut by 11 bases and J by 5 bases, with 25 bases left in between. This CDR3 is CAGSDALNGPNNEQFF. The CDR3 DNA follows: TGTGCCGGCTCCGACGCCTTAAATGGACCAAACAATGAGCAGTTCTTC.

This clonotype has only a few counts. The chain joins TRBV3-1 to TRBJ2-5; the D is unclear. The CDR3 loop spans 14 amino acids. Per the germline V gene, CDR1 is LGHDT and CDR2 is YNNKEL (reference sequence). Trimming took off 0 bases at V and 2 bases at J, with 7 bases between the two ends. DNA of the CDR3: TGTGCCAGCAGCCAAGATTCGACACAAGAGACCCAGTACTTC. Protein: CASSQDSTQETQYF.

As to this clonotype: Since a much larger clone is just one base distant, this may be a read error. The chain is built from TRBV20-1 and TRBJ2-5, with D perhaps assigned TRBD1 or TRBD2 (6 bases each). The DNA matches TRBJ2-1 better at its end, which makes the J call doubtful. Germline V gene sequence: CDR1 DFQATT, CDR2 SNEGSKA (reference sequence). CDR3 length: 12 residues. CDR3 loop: CSARRGEETQFF. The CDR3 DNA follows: TGCAGTGCTAGAAGGGGGGAAGAGACCCAGTTCTTC.

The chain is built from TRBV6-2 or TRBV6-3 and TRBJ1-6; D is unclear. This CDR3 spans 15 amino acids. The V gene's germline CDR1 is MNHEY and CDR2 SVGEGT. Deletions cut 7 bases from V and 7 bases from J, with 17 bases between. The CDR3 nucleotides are TGTGCCAGCACCAAGGAAGGGCGAGGGAATTCACCCCTCCACTTT. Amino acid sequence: CASTKEGRGNSPLHF.

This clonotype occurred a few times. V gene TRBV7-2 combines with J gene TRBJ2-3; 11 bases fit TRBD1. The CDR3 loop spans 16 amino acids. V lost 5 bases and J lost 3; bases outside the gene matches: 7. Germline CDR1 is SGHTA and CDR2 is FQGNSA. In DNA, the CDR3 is TGTGCCAGCAGCCCAGCGGACAGGGGGCCTACAGATACGCAGTATTTT. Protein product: CASSPADRGPTDTQYF.

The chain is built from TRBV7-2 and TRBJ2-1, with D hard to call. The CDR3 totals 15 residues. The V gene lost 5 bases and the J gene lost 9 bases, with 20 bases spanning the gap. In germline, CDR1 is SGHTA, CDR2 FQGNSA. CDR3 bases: TGTGCCAGCAGCCCCGGCCTCACGGATCATGGTGAGCAGTTCTTC. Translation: CASSPGLTDHGEQFF.

The DNA of the CDR3 is TGTGCCAGCAGTTACGGGGGGGTTCGTAACACCGGGGAGCTGTTTTTT. Translation gives CASSYGGVRNTGELFF. The J gene is TRBJ2-2, the V gene TRBV6-5; 7 bases are a match to TRBD2. Germline assignment: CDR1 MNHEY and CDR2 SVGAGI. There are 16 residues in the CDR3. V was pared by 2 bases and J by 2 bases, with 5 bases of the junction left unmatched.

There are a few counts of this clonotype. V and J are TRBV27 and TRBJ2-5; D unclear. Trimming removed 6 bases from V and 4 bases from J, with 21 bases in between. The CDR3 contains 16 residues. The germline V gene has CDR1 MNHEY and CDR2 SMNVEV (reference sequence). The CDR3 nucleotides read TGTGCCAGCAGCAACCACGAGAAAGAAAAGGTAGAGACCCAGTACTTC. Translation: CASSNHEKEKVETQYF.

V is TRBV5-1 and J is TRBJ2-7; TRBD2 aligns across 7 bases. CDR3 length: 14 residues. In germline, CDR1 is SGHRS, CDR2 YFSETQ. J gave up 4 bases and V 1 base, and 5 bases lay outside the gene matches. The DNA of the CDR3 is TGCGCCAGCAGCTTGATGGGAGGGCAATACGAGCAGTACTTC. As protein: CASSLMGGQYEQYF.